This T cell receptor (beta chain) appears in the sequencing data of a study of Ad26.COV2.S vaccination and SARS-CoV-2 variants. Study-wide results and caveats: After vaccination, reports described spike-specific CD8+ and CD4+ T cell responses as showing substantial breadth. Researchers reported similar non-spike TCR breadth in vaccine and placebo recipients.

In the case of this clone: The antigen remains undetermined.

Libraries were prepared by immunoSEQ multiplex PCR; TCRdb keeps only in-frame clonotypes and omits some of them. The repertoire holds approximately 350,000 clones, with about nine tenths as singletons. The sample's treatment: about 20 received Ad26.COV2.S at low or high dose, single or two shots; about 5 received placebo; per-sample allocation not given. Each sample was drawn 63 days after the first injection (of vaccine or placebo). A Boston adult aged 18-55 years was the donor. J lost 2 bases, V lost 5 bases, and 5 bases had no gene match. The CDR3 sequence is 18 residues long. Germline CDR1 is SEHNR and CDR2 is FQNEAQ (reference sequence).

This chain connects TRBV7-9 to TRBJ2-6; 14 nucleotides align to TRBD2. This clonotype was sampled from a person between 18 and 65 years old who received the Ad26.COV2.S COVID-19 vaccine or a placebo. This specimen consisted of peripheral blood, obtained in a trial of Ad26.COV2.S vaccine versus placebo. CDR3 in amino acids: CASSPPGLAGAGANVLTF. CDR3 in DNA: TGTGCCAGCAGCCCTCCGGGACTAGCGGGGGCTGGGGCCAACGTCCTGACTTTC. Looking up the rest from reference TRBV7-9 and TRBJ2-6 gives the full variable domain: DTGVSQNPRHKITKRGQNVTFRCDPISEHNRLYWYRQTLGQGPEFLTYFQNEAQLEKSRLLSDRFSAERPKGSFSTLEIQRTEQGDSAMYLCASSPPGLAGAGANVLTFGAGSRLTVL.